The text below deals with one TCR beta chain. Antigen specificity is unknown. The entry originates in a study of T cells in narcolepsy. Overall study: Donors had narcolepsy type 1 or type 2, or were healthy controls. General observations from the study: Healthy controls reportedly lacked the autoreactive clonotypes serially found in patients' blood. Autoreactive HCRT-specific and TRIB2-specific clonotypes were marked in same-patient CSF-versus-blood CD4+ comparisons.

Produced via immunoSEQ multiplex PCR; TCRdb's table is partial and in-frame only. Seen here are roughly 3,100 clones, about 59% observed once, and the top ten hold approximately 57%. The CDR3 contains 16 residues. Trimming took 7 bases from V and 5 from J, leaving 22 bases between them. Germline-derived CDR1 and CDR2 are SGHTA and FQGNSA. This TCR derives from a human donor with narcolepsy. Input material: CD45RA- memory CD8+ T cells from PBMCs. The V and J genes are TRBV7-2 and TRBJ2-3, with a tentative D call TRBD1 (6 bases). The CDR3 region is CASTPGASFPGDTQYF. CDR3 nucleotide sequence: TGTGCCAGCACCCCAGGGGCCTCCTTCCCCGGAGATACGCAGTATTTT.